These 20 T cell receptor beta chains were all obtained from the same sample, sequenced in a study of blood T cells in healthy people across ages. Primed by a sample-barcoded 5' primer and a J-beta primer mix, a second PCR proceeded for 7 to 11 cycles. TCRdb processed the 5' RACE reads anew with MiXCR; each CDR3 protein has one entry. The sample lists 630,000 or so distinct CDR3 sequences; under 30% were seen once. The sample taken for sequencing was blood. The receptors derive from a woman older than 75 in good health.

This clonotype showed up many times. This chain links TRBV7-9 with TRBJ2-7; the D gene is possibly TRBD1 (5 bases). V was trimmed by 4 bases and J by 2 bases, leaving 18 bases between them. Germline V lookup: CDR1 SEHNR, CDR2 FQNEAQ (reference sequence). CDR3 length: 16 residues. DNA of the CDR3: TGTGCCAGCAGCTCCCTCACCCGGACATTGACCTACGAGCAGTACTTC. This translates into CASSSLTRTLTYEQYF.

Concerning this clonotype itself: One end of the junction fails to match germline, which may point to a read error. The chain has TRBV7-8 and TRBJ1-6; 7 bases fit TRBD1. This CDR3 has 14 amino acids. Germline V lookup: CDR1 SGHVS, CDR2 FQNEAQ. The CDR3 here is CASSLTGRISPPHF. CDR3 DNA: TGTGCCAGCAGCTTGACAGGGAGAATTTCACCCCCCCACTTT.

As DNA, the CDR3 is TGTGCCAGCAGTTGGGGGGCAGATCAGCCCCAGCATTTT. Translating gives CASSWGADQPQHF. The gene calls are TRBV12-3 or TRBV12-4 and TRBJ1-5, with a possible D match to TRBD1 (6 bases). The CDR3 is 13 amino acids. V was shortened by 4 bases and J by 5 bases, with 9 bases between the two germline ends.

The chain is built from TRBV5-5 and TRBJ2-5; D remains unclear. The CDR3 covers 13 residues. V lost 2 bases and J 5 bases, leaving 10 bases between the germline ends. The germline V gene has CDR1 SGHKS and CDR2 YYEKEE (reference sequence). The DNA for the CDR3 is TGTGCCAGCAGCTTCGAAGGGTGGGAGACCCAGTACTTC. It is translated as CASSFEGWETQYF.

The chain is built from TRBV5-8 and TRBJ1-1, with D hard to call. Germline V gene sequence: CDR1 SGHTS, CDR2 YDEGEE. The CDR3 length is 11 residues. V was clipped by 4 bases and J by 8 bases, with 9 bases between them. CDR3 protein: CASSPTREAFF. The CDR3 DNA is TGTGCCAGCAGCCCGACAAGAGAAGCTTTCTTT.

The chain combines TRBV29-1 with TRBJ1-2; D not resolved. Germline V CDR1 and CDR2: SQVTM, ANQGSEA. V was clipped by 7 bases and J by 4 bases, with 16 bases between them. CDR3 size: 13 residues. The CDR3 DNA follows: TGCAGCGCCGGTGAGGGTCAAAGCTATGGCTACACCTTC. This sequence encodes CSAGEGQSYGYTF. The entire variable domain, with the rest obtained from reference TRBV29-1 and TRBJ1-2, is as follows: SAVISQKPSRDICQRGTSLTIQCQVDSQVTMMFWYRQQPGQSLTLIATANQGSEATYESGFVIDKFPISRPNLTFSTLTVSNMSPEDSSIYLCSAGEGQSYGYTFGSGTRLTVV.

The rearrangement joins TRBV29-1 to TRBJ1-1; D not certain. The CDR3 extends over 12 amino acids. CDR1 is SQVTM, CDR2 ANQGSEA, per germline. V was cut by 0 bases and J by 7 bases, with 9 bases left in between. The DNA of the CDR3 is TGCAGCGTTGAAGAGGGAGGAATTGAAGCTTTCTTT. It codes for CSVEEGGIEAFF. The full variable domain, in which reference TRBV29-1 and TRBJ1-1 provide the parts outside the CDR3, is SAVISQKPSRDICQRGTSLTIQCQVDSQVTMMFWYRQQPGQSLTLIATANQGSEATYESGFVIDKFPISRPNLTFSTLTVSNMSPEDSSIYLCSVEEGGIEAFFGQGTRLTVV.

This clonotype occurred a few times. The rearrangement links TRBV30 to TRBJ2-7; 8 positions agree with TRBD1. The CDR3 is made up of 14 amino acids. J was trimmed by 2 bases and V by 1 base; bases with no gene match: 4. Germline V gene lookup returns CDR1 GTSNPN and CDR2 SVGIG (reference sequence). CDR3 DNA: TGTGCCTGGAGTGGGACAGGGCCTGCCTACGAGCAGTACTTC. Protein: CAWSGTGPAYEQYF.

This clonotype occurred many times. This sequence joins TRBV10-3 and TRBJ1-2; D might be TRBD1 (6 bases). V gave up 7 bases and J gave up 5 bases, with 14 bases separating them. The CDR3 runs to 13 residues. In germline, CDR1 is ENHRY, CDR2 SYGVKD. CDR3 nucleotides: TGTGCCATCAAACGGGACAAGGGGTATGGCTACACCTTC. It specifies CAIKRDKGYGYTF.

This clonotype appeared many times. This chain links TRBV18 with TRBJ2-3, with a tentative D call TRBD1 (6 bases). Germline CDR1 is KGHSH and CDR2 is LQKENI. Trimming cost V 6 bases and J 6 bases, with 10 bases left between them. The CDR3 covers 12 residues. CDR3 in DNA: TGTGCCAGCTCCACAGGGATGGATACGCAGTATTTT. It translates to CASSTGMDTQYF. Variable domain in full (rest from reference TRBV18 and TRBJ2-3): NAGVMQNPRHLVRRRGQEARLRCSPMKGHSHVYWYRQLPEEGLKFMVYLQKENIIDESGMPKERFSAEFPKEGPSILRIQQVVRGDSAAYFCASSTGMDTQYFGPGTRLTVL.

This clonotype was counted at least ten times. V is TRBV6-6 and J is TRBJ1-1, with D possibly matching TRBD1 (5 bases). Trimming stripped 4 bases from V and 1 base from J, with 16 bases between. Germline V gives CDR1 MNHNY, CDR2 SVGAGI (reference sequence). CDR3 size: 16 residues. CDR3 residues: CASSSIIGTRNTEAFF. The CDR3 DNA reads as TGTGCCAGCAGTTCCATTATAGGGACCCGGAACACTGAAGCTTTCTTT.

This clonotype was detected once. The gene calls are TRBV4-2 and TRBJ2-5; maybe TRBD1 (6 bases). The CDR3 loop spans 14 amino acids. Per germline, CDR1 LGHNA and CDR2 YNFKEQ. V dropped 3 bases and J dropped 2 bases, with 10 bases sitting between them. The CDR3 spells CASSQTDRQETQYF. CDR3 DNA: TGTGCCAGCAGCCAGACAGACAGGCAAGAGACCCAGTACTTC.

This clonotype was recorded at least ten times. The chain's CDR3 is CASSPGTSRSTDTQYF. The CDR3 region has the DNA TGTGCCAGCAGCCCCGGGACTAGCCGCAGCACAGATACGCAGTATTTT. The chain employs TRBV3-1 and TRBJ2-3; 9 bases are a match to TRBD2. Losses at the gene ends were 4 bases for V and 0 bases for J; bases not matched to a gene: 5. This CDR3 is built from 16 residues. CDR1 LGHDT and CDR2 YNNKEL come from the germline V gene (reference sequence).

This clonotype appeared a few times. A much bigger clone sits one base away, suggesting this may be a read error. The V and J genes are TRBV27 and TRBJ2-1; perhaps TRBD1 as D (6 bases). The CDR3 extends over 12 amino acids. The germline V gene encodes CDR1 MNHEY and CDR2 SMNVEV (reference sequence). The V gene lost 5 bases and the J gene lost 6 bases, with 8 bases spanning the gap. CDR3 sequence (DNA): TGTGCCAGCAGTGGACAGTTCAATGAGCAGTTCTTC. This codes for CASSGQFNEQFF.

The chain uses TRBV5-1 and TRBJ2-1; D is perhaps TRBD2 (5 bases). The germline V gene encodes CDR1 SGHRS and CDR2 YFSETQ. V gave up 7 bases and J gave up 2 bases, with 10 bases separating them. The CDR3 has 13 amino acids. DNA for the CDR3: TGCGCCAGCGCACACGGGACCTACAATGAGCAGTTCTTC. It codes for CASAHGTYNEQFF.

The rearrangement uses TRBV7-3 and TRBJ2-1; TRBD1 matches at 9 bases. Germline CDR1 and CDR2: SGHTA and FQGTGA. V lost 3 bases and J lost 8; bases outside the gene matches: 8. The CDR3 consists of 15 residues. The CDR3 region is CASSFPTGGFHEQFF. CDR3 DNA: TGTGCCAGCAGCTTTCCGACAGGGGGTTTCCATGAGCAGTTCTTC.

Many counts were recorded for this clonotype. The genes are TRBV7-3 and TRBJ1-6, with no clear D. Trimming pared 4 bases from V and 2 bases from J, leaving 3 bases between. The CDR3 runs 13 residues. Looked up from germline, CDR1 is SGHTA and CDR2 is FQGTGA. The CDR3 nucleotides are TGTGCCAGCAGCTCCACCTATAATTCACCCCTCCACTTT. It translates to CASSSTYNSPLHF.

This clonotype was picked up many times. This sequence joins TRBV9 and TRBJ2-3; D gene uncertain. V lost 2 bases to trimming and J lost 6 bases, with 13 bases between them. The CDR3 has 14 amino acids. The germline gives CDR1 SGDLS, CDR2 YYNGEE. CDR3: CASSVSRTRDTQYF. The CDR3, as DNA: TGTGCCAGCAGCGTGTCTAGGACGAGGGATACGCAGTATTTT.

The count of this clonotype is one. DNA for the CDR3: TGCGCCAGCATCCAGTTGACAGGGATGAGTCAGCCCCAGCATTTT. It specifies CASIQLTGMSQPQHF. The J gene is TRBJ1-5, the V gene TRBV4-1; the match to TRBD1 covers 7 bases. V lost 7 bases to trimming and J lost 6 bases; unmatched junction nucleotides: 12. CDR1 MGHRA and CDR2 YSYEKL come from the germline V gene. There are 15 residues in the CDR3.

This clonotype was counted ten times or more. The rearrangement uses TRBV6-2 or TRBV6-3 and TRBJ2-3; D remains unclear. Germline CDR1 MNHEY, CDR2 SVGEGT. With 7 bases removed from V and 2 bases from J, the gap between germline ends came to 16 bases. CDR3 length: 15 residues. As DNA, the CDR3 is TGTGCCAGCAATCACCGAGTGGCAGTCACAGATACGCAGTATTTT. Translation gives CASNHRVAVTDTQYF.